The 5 T cell receptor beta chains reported below all come from one sample, sequenced in a study of T cell repertoires in cytomegalovirus infection (dated by TCRdb to between 2019 and 2020). Sequencing instrument: Illumina HiSeq 1500. The public reads were reprocessed in TCRdb via fastp at Q25 and MiXCR, keeping in-frame beta chains. All rows with the same CDR3 protein become a single entry with the most common DNA and genes. The sample contains 740,000 or so distinct CDR3 sequences, about 40% of them found a single time. More than 2.5% of the sample belongs to the ten largest clones. The source material was PBMCs. The receptors derive from a human donor in good health (CMV status not recorded). Some clones in this sample may be carry-over from other donors' samples.

The chain carries TRBV19 and TRBJ1-1; a weak D match, TRBD1 (5 bases). The V end was cut by 4 bases, the J end by 1 base, with 16 bases between. Germline values: CDR1 LNHDA, CDR2 SQIVND (reference sequence). This CDR3 spans 16 amino acids. The CDR3 nucleotides read TGTGCCAGTAGTAGAGGTCCAGGGAAGGAGAACACTGAAGCTTTCTTT. It is translated as CASSRGPGKENTEAFF.

The chain couples TRBV3-1 to TRBJ1-1, with a possible D match to TRBD1 (5 bases). This CDR3 spans 14 amino acids. CDR1 LGHDT and CDR2 YNNKEL come from the germline V gene (reference sequence). V was pared by 4 bases and J by 0 bases, with 9 bases between. Written as DNA, the CDR3 is TGTGCCAGCAGCCGACAGCTACTGAACACTGAAGCTTTCTTT. It translates to CASSRQLLNTEAFF. Combining the CDR3 with reference TRBV3-1 and TRBJ1-1 gives the whole variable domain DTAVSQTPKYLVTQMGNDKSIKCEQNLGHDTMYWYKQDSKKFLKIMFSYNNKELIINETVPNRFSPKSPDKAHLNLHINSLELGDSAVYFCASSRQLLNTEAFFGQGTRLTVV.

There are many counts of this clonotype. The V call is TRBV7-2, the J call TRBJ1-1, with no clear D. CDR1 and CDR2 (germline): SGHTA, FQGNSA. Between the trimmed V and J ends, which lost 3 bases and 4 bases, there was a span of 0 bases. The CDR3 loop spans 10 amino acids. CDR3 in DNA: TGTGCCAGCAGCTTCACTGAAGCTTTCTTT. Translation: CASSFTEAFF.

The chain recombines TRBV7-6 with TRBJ2-2; D not certain. The CDR3 runs to 19 residues. CDR1 and CDR2 (germline): SGHVS, FNYEAQ. The ends were cut back, 0 bases at V and 1 base at J, with 18 bases in the middle. Here the CDR3 DNA reads TGTGCCAGCAGCTTAGCTTTGGCTCCTTTGTCAGGGAACACCGGGGAGCTGTTTTTT. Protein: CASSLALAPLSGNTGELFF. The entire variable domain, with the rest obtained from reference TRBV7-6 and TRBJ2-2, is as follows: GAGVSQSPRYKVTKRGQDVALRCDPISGHVSLYWYRQALGQGPEFLTYFNYEAQQDKSGLPNDRFSAERPEGSISTLTIQRTEQRDSAMYRCASSLALAPLSGNTGELFFGEGSRLTVL.

This clonotype was found once. The rearrangement uses TRBV7-6 and TRBJ2-5; possibly TRBD1 or TRBD2 for D (5 bases each). The CDR3 extends over 16 amino acids. CDR1 is SGHVS and CDR2 is FNYEAQ in the germline V gene. Trimming took 4 bases from V and 5 from J, leaving 20 bases between them. The CDR3 DNA follows: TGTGCCAGCAGCTCGACTTGGGACCGTTCATGGGAGACCCAGTACTTC. It encodes CASSSTWDRSWETQYF.